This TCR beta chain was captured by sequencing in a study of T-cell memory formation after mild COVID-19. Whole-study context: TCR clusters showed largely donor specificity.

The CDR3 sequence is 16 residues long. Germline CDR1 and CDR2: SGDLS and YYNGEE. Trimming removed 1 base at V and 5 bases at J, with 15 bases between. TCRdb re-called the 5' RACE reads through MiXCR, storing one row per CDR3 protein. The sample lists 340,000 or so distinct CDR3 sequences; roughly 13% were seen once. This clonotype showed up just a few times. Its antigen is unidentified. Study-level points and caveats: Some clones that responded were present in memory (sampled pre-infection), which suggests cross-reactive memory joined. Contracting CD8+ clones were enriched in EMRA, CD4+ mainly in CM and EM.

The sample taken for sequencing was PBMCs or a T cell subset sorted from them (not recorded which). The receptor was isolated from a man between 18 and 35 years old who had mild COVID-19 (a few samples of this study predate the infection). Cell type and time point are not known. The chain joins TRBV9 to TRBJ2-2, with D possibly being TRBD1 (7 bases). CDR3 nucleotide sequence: TGTGCCAGCAGCGTATTGTCGTCAGGGGGGACCGGGGAGCTGTTTTTT. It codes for CASSVLSSGGTGELFF.